The clone carrying this TCR beta chain was counted only a few times. The data belong to a study of cytomegalovirus exposure and HLA in healthy donors. In germline, CDR1 is MGHDK, CDR2 SYGVNS. J gave up 0 bases and V 8 bases, and 9 bases lay outside the gene matches. CDR3 length: 16 amino acids. Donors in the study were healthy people who gave bone marrow. With 60 Vbeta and 13 Jbeta primers, the PCR was carried out. The repertoire was sequenced with immunoSEQ multiplex PCR; TCRdb's copy has only in-frame clones and lacks some. The table records under 150,000 clones, 78% of them present only once. This sequence joins TRBV25-1 and TRBJ1-3, with 8 bases matching TRBD1. The sequence was collected from a woman in her thirties or forties in good health and CMV-seropositive. The sequenced sample consisted of PBMCs. CDR3 sequence (DNA): TGTGCCAGCCAGGGGACAGGAGAGACCTCTGGAAACACCATATATTTT. Translating it yields CASQGTGETSGNTIYF. Drawing the rest from reference TRBV25-1 and TRBJ1-3, the complete variable domain is EADIYQTPRYLVIGTGKKITLECSQTMGHDKMYWYQQDPGMELHLIHYSYGVNSTEKGDLSSESTVSRIRTEHFPLTLESARPSHTSQYLCASQGTGETSGNTIYFGEGSWLTVV.